These 23 T cell receptor beta chains were all obtained from the same sample, sequenced in a study of molecular identifiers for immune sequencing clone quantification. TCRdb independently ran MiXCR on the PCR reads; one entry per CDR3 protein. The table lists about 500,000 distinct CDR3 sequences, about a fifth of them singletons. Sequences were obtained from naive CD8+ T cells from blood, with Jurkat cell RNA spiked in. Subset of the sample: FACS-sorted CD8+CD4-CCR7+CD45RA+ naive T cells. The source is a human donor in good health. Some libraries in this study had Jurkat cell RNA spiked in.

This clonotype appeared a single time. Being one base from a much bigger clone, this may be a read error. The V gene is TRBV9, the J gene TRBJ1-3; the match to TRBD1 covers 8 bases. Germline assignment: CDR1 SGDLS and CDR2 YYNGEE. CDR3 length: 17 residues. CDR3: CASSVSGQGVAGNAIYF. DNA of the CDR3: TGTGCCAGCAGCGTATCCGGACAGGGTGTGGCGGGAAACGCCATATATTTT.

This clonotype was observed a few times. The gene calls are TRBV4-3 and TRBJ2-2, with a weak D call TRBD2 (6 bases). V was shortened by 0 bases and J by 3 bases, with 14 bases between the two germline ends. From germline, CDR1 is LGHNA and CDR2 YSLEER. The CDR3 is 17 amino acids. CDR3 loop: CASSQDRREWDTGELFF. The CDR3 DNA is TGCGCCAGCAGCCAAGATCGGAGGGAATGGGACACCGGGGAGCTGTTTTTT.

The CDR3 is CASSFTPPGQGRLAKNIQYF. In DNA, the CDR3 is TGTGCCAGCAGTTTTACCCCCCCGGGACAGGGCCGGCTAGCCAAAAACATTCAGTACTTC. The rearrangement joins TRBV27 to TRBJ2-4; 9 nucleotides line up with TRBD1. Per the germline V gene, CDR1 is MNHEY and CDR2 is SMNVEV (reference sequence). The CDR3 has 20 residues. V lost 3 bases and J lost 0; bases outside the gene matches: 15.

As regards this clonotype: This could be a read error, since a much larger clone is one nucleotide away. The chain recombines TRBV11-2 with TRBJ2-7, with 8 nucleotides matching TRBD2. Germline V gives CDR1 SGHAT, CDR2 FQNNGV. Germline trimming cut 11 bases from V and 5 bases from J; bases unmatched to any gene: 14. CDR3 size: 14 residues. Written as DNA, the CDR3 is TGTGCCCCCCGAGGAGAGCGGGGGACCCACGAGCAGTACTTC. Protein sequence: CAPRGERGTHEQYF. Full variable domain (remainder filled in from reference TRBV11-2 and TRBJ2-7): EAGVAQSPRYKIIEKRQSVAFWCNPISGHATLYWYQQILGQGPKLLIQFQNNGVVDDSQLPKDRFSAERLKGVDSTLKIQPAKLEDSAVYLCAPRGERGTHEQYFGPGTRLTVT.

The V and J genes are TRBV19 and TRBJ2-7, with D possibly matching TRBD2 (6 bases). The CDR3 contains 14 residues. Deletions cut 1 base from V and 5 bases from J, with 12 bases between. Germline assignment: CDR1 LNHDA and CDR2 SQIVND (reference sequence). CDR3 in amino acids: CASSIGGGGDEQYF. The CDR3 bases are TGTGCCAGTAGTATAGGGGGCGGAGGGGACGAGCAGTACTTC.

This clonotype was observed a handful of times. The rearrangement links TRBV4-3 to TRBJ2-3; D unresolved. V was cut by 0 bases and J by 4 bases, with 14 bases left in between. Germline CDR1 LGHNA, CDR2 YSLEER. This CDR3 comprises 16 residues. CDR3 loop: CASSQDVGFLSDTQYF. CDR3 sequence (DNA): TGCGCCAGCAGCCAAGATGTGGGGTTCTTGTCAGATACGCAGTATTTT.

This clonotype was counted many times. The chain uses TRBV19 and TRBJ1-5; D not resolved. Germline V gene lookup returns CDR1 LNHDA and CDR2 SQIVND (reference sequence). This CDR3 is 17 amino acids long. Trimming shortened V by 7 bases and J by 1 base, and 20 bases separated the two germline ends. The CDR3 coding sequence is TGTGCCAGTACTAAGCAGGACCTGTGGGTGAGCAATCAGCCCCAGCATTTT. This encodes CASTKQDLWVSNQPQHF.

The sample holds a few counts of this clonotype. The chain uses TRBV13 and TRBJ2-2; no reliable D call. Trimming removed 4 bases from V and 2 bases from J, with 8 bases in between. CDR3 length: 14 amino acids. Looked up from germline, CDR1 is PRHDT and CDR2 is FYEKMQ (reference sequence). The CDR3 DNA follows: TGTGCCAGCAGCTACGGAGATAACACCGGGGAGCTGTTTTTT. It codes for CASSYGDNTGELFF.

Comment on this clonotype: This may be a read error, as it is one base from a much larger clone. The CDR3 end shows no conserved phenylalanine or tryptophan, and so a read error is likely. The genes are TRBV27 and TRBJ1-5; 8 nucleotides align to TRBD1. The CDR3 is made up of 15 amino acids. The junction had 12 bases not matched to a gene; V was cut back by 8 bases and J by 6 bases. CDR1 and CDR2 (germline): MNHEY, SMNVEV (reference sequence). CDR3 residues: CASSPTPGGTQPQHL. The CDR3 coding sequence is TGTGCCAGCTCCCCCACGCCAGGGGGCACTCAGCCCCAGCATCTT.

A word on this clonotype: The missing conserved phenylalanine or tryptophan at the end of this CDR3 makes a read error likely. The chain carries TRBV6-2 or TRBV6-3 and TRBJ1-1; D uncertain. CDR1 is MNHEY and CDR2 is SVGEGT in the germline V gene. Trimming removed 2 bases from V and 0 bases from J, with 10 bases in between. The CDR3 length is 15 residues. This CDR3 reads CASSYILKMNTEAFL. The CDR3 DNA is TGTGCCAGCAGTTACATCCTTAAGATGAACACTGAAGCTTTCCTT.

Here the CDR3 DNA reads TGCGCCAGCAGCCCCCTGATAAACACTGAAGCTTTCTTT. Translation gives CASSPLINTEAFF. The chain is built from TRBV5-1 and TRBJ1-1, with D unresolved. The ends were cut back, 4 bases at V and 2 bases at J, with 9 bases in the middle. This CDR3 spans 13 amino acids. The germline V gene encodes CDR1 SGHRS and CDR2 YFSETQ.

With regard to this clonotype: A clone one base away is much larger, so this may be a read error. The CDR3 is CSVRSSRDLGRKNTEAFF. The CDR3 DNA is TGCAGCGTCCGCTCCAGCCGGGATCTGGGACGGAAGAACACTGAAGCTTTCTTT. This chain uses TRBV29-1 with TRBJ1-1; the D gene is possibly TRBD1 (5 bases). The CDR3 loop spans 18 amino acids. The V gene's germline CDR1 is SQVTM and CDR2 ANQGSEA. The germline V and J ends were trimmed by 6 bases and 1 base, with 27 bases remaining between them. Filled out from reference TRBV29-1 and TRBJ1-1, the complete variable domain reads SAVISQKPSRDICQRGTSLTIQCQVDSQVTMMFWYRQQPGQSLTLIATANQGSEATYESGFVIDKFPISRPNLTFSTLTVSNMSPEDSSIYLCSVRSSRDLGRKNTEAFFGQGTRLTVV.

The gene calls are TRBV28 and TRBJ2-5, with 8 bases aligning to TRBD2. The germline gives CDR1 MDHEN, CDR2 SYDVKM. The CDR3 has 15 amino acids. V was pared by 5 bases and J by 2 bases, with 7 bases of the junction left unmatched. The CDR3 DNA follows: TGTGCCAGCAGTCCGGGAGCGGGGGAGCAAGAGACCCAGTACTTC. Translated: CASSPGAGEQETQYF.

The CDR3 sequence is CASSARASGRAPYNEQFF. CDR3 DNA sequence: TGTGCCAGCAGTGCCCGCGCTAGCGGGAGGGCTCCGTACAATGAGCAGTTCTTC. The rearrangement joins TRBV2 to TRBJ2-1; 12 bases agree with TRBD2. The CDR3 is made up of 18 amino acids. Germline CDR1 SNHLY, CDR2 FYNNEI. Unmatched junction bases numbered 11, after V lost 4 bases and J lost 4 bases.

This clonotype was found many times. The chain combines TRBV4-3 with TRBJ2-2, with D tentatively TRBD2 (6 bases). The CDR3 is made up of 14 amino acids. Germline assignment: CDR1 LGHNA and CDR2 YSLEER. Trimming stripped 6 bases from V and 5 bases from J, with 13 bases between. The CDR3 spells CASRTAGRTGELFF. The CDR3 DNA follows: TGCGCCAGCAGGACAGCAGGGAGGACCGGGGAGCTGTTTTTT.

This clonotype has at least ten counts. The chain uses TRBV13 and TRBJ2-7; D is ambiguous. With 4 bases removed from V and 0 bases from J, the gap between germline ends came to 10 bases. CDR3 size: 14 residues. The germline gives CDR1 PRHDT, CDR2 FYEKMQ (reference sequence). The CDR3, as DNA: TGTGCCAGCAGCTCTTGGGGTAGCTCCTACGAGCAGTACTTC. As protein: CASSSWGSSYEQYF.

This clonotype has at least ten counts. The chain has TRBV7-9 and TRBJ2-3; 8 bases are a match to TRBD1. After removal of 5 bases from V and 5 bases from J, the junction contained 15 bases not matched to a gene. This CDR3 spans 17 amino acids. Germline loops: CDR1 SEHNR, CDR2 FQNEAQ (reference sequence). CDR3 DNA sequence: TGTGCCAGCAGCCACCCCCATAGGACAGGGTACAGAGATACGCAGTATTTT. Translated, it gives CASSHPHRTGYRDTQYF.

CDR3 protein: CASSSIAGWNEQFF. The CDR3 bases are TGTGCCAGCAGTTCGATAGCGGGGTGGAATGAGCAGTTCTTC. The chain has TRBV6-2 or TRBV6-3 and TRBJ2-1; 8 nucleotides align to TRBD2. CDR1 is MNHEY, CDR2 SVGEGT, per germline. The CDR3 extends over 14 amino acids. The junction had 6 bases not matched to a gene; V was cut back by 4 bases and J by 7 bases.

The rearrangement links TRBV30 to TRBJ2-5, with TRBD2 identical over 10 bases. The CDR3 contains 14 residues. The V gene end was trimmed by 2 bases and the J gene end by 5 bases; junction bases not matched to a gene: 5. The V gene's germline CDR1 is GTSNPN and CDR2 SVGIG (reference sequence). The CDR3 reads CAWSSGGAGETQYF. In DNA form, the CDR3 reads TGTGCCTGGAGTAGCGGGGGGGCCGGTGAGACCCAGTACTTC.

This clonotype has more than one count but fewer than ten. This chain uses TRBV6-2 or TRBV6-3 with TRBJ1-1; the D is unclear. The germline V and J ends were trimmed by 6 bases and 1 base, with 18 bases remaining between them. Germline values: CDR1 MNHEY, CDR2 SVGEGT. The CDR3 contains 16 residues. The CDR3 here is CASSLRRTASNTEAFF. Here the CDR3 DNA reads TGTGCCAGCAGCCTCCGACGGACGGCCTCGAACACTGAAGCTTTCTTT.

This clonotype was counted between two and nine times. The chain has TRBV6-2 or TRBV6-3 and TRBJ2-1; the match to TRBD1 covers 11 bases. Looked up from germline, CDR1 is MNHEY and CDR2 is SVGEGT. There are 16 residues in the CDR3. Losses at the gene ends were 2 bases for V and 5 bases for J; bases not matched to a gene: 5. The CDR3 nucleotides read TGTGCCAGCAGTTACCTCGGGACAGGGGGGGACAATGAGCAGTTCTTC. Its translation is CASSYLGTGGDNEQFF.

Of note for this clonotype: Since a much larger clone is just one base distant, this may be a read error. The CDR3 ends on some other residue instead of the conserved phenylalanine or tryptophan, so this is likely a read error. V gene TRBV6-5 combines with J gene TRBJ2-3; a possible D gene is TRBD1 (7 bases). The germline gives CDR1 MNHEY, CDR2 SVGAGI. Trimming removed 2 bases from V and 3 bases from J, with 12 bases in between. The CDR3 contains 15 residues. The CDR3 protein is CASSYAGQSTDTQYS. The CDR3 coding sequence is TGTGCCAGCAGTTACGCGGGACAGAGTACAGATACGCAGTATTCT.

About this clonotype: Since the CDR3 does not end with the conserved phenylalanine or tryptophan, this likely comes from a read error. This rearrangement joins TRBV3-1 to TRBJ2-1; possibly TRBD2 for D (5 bases). Trimming cost V 10 bases and J 0 bases, with 13 bases left between them. This CDR3 has 14 amino acids. The germline CDR1 and CDR2 sequences are LGHDT and YNNKEL (reference sequence). CDR3: CATTDSSSYNEQFL. The CDR3 bases are TGTGCCACAACGGACTCGAGCTCCTACAATGAGCAGTTCCTC.